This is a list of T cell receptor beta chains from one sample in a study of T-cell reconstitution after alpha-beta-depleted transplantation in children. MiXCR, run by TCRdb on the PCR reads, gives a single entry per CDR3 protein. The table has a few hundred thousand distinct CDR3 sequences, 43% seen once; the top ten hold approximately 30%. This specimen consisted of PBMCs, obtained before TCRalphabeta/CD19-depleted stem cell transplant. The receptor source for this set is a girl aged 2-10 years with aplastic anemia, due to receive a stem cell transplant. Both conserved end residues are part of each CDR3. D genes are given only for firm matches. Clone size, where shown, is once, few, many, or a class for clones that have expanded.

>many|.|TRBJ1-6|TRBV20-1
TGCAGTGCTAGAGAGGTGACGGGAAATAATTCACCCCTCCACTTT
CSAREVTGNNSPLHF
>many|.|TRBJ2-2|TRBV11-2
TGTGCCAGCAGCTTAAACGCGGGGAACACCGGGGAGCTGTTTTTT
CASSLNAGNTGELFF
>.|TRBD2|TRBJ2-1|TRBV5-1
TGCGCCAGCAGCCCCCCGATGGGGGGAGGGCCTAGTGAGCAGTTCTTC
CASSPPMGGGPSEQFF
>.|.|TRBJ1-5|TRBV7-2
TGTGCCAGCAGCCCCCAAATTTCAGGGGTTCAGCCCCAGCATTTT
CASSPQISGVQPQHF
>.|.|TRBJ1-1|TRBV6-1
TGTGCCAGCACCTTCGGGGGACCGAACACTGAAGCTTTCTTT
CASTFGGPNTEAFF
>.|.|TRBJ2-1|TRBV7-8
TGTGCCAGCACCGCCGGACCCAACTACAATGAGCAGTTCTTC
CASTAGPNYNEQFF
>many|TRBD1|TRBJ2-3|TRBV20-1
TGCAGTGCTGACAGGGCTAGCACAGATACGCAGTATTTT
CSADRASTDTQYF
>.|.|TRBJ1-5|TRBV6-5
TGTGCCAGCAGTTACATACAGGGTCCTAGCAATCAGCCCCAGCATTTT
CASSYIQGPSNQPQHF
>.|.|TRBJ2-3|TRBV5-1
TGCGCCAGCAGCTTGGCTAAGATAACAGATACGCAGTATTTT
CASSLAKITDTQYF
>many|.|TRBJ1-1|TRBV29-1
TGCAGCGTTGAGGCAGGTATCGTCAACACTGAAGCTTTCTTT
CSVEAGIVNTEAFF
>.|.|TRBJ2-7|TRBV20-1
TGCAGTGCTAGGCCCTCTTCCTACGAGCAGTACTTC
CSARPSSYEQYF
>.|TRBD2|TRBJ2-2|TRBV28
TGTGCCAGCAGTCTCGGGGGGAAGGGGAACACCGGGGAGCTGTTTTTT
CASSLGGKGNTGELFF
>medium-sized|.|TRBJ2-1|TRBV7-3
TGTGCCAGCAGCTTAATAGCGGCCTCGAACAATGAGCAGTTCTTC
CASSLIAASNNEQFF
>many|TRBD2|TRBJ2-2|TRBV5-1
TGCGCCAGCAGCTACCAAACTAGCGGTGGCGGGGAGCTGTTTTTT
CASSYQTSGGGELFF
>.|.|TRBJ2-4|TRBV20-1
TGCAGTGCTAGAACCGAAAGGGACATTCAGTACTTC
CSARTERDIQYF
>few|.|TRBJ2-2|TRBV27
TGTGCCAGCAGTTTAGGAGGCCAGGGCGGGACCGGGGAGCTGTTTTTT
CASSLGGQGGTGELFF
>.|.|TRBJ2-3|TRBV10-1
TGCGCCAGCAGTGAAGACAACACAGATACGCAGTATTTT
CASSEDNTDTQYF
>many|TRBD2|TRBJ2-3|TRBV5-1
TGCGCCAGCAGCACCGTAGCGGGAGGGAGCACAGATACGCAGTATTTT
CASSTVAGGSTDTQYF
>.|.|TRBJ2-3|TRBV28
TGTGCCAGCAGTTTAGGGCAGGGGTCAGATACGCAGTATTTT
CASSLGQGSDTQYF
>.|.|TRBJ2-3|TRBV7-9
TGTGCCAGCAGCTTAGCTAGTACCCGCACAGATACGCAGTATTTT
CASSLASTRTDTQYF
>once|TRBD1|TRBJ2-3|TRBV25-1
TGTGCCAGCAGTGAAGGTGGGACAGGCACAGATACGCAGTATTTT
CASSEGGTGTDTQYF
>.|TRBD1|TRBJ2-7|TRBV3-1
TGTGCCAGCAGCCCCCGGGGACAGCTGGCTTACGAGCAGTACTTC
CASSPRGQLAYEQYF
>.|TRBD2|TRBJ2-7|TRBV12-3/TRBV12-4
TGTGCCAGCAGCCCCGGGACTAGCGGGGGGCCTAACGAGCAGTACTTC
CASSPGTSGGPNEQYF
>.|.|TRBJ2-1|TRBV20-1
TGCAGTGCTAGGGGGACTACAGGGAGTTCCTACAATGAGCAGTTCTTC
CSARGTTGSSYNEQFF
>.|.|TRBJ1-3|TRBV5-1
TGCGCCAGCAGCCAAGGGACAACCTCTGGAAACACCATATATTTT
CASSQGTTSGNTIYF
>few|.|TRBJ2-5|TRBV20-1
TGCAGTGCTATAGGGAGGTCGGAGACCCAGTACTTC
CSAIGRSETQYF
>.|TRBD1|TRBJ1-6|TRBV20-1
TGCAGTGCTAGAGAAGGGACAGGGGACTCACCCCTCCACTTT
CSAREGTGDSPLHF
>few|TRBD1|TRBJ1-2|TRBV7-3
TGTGCCAGCAGCTTAGGCCCGCAGGGGGCCGCGGGCTACACCTTC
CASSLGPQGAAGYTF
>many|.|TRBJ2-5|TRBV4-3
TGCGCCAGCAGCCAGGTTGGGACCCAAGAGACCCAGTACTTC
CASSQVGTQETQYF
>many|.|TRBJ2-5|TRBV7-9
TGTGCCAGCAGCTCGTCCGGGGAAGAGACCCAGTACTTC
CASSSSGEETQYF
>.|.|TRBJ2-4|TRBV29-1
TGCAGCGTTGAAGTAGAGGCAGGGAGCATTCAGTACTTC
CSVEVEAGSIQYF
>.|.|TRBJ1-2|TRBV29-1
TGCAGCGTTGAAGGGGGGGTCTATGGCTACACCTTC
CSVEGGVYGYTF
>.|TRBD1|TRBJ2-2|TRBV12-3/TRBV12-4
TGTGCCAGCAGTCCTGGACAGGGGGGCGTAAACGGGGAGCTGTTTTTT
CASSPGQGGVNGELFF
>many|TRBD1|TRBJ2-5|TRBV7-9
TGTGCCAGCAGCTTATGGACAGGCAAGCAAGAGACCCAGTACTTC
CASSLWTGKQETQYF
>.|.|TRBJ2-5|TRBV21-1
TGTGCCAGCAGCAGCCGGACTAGCGGGAAGGAGACCCAGTACTTC
CASSSRTSGKETQYF
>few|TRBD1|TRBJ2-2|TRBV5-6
TGTGCCAGCAGCTTGGCTGCGGGACAGGGGCTTTTAGGGGAGCTGTTTTTT
CASSLAAGQGLLGELFF
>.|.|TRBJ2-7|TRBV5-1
TGCGCCAGCAGCCCCGGAGCAGGGGCAGACTACGAGCAGTACTTC
CASSPGAGADYEQYF
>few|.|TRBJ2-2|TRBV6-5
TGTGCCAGCAGTTACCCCGTTGGGGGGTGGAACACCGGGGAGCTGTTTTTT
CASSYPVGGWNTGELFF
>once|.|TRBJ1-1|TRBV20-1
TGCAGTGCTAGGAGGCAGGTCACCATGAACACTGAAGCTTTCTTT
CSARRQVTMNTEAFF
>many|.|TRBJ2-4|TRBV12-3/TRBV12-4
TGTGCCAGCAGCTTTTCCTCGGCCACCAAAAACATTCAGTACTTC
CASSFSSATKNIQYF
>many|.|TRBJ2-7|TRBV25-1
TGTGCCAGCAGTGATCCTACACACAGGGAAGACTACTACGAGCAGTACTTC
CASSDPTHREDYYEQYF
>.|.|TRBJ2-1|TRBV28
TGTGCCAGCAGTTTAGAAGGCCCAGCCTACAATGAGCAGTTCTTC
CASSLEGPAYNEQFF
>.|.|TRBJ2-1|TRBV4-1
TGCGCCAGCAGCCAATTACTCGGCCGATACAATGAGCAGTTCTTC
CASSQLLGRYNEQFF
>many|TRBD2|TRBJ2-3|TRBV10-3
TGTGCCATCAGTTCACTAGCGGGAGAGACCACAGATACGCAGTATTTT
CAISSLAGETTDTQYF
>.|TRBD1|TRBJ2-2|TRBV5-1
TGCGCCAGCAGCGGACCGACAGGGTTCACCGGGGAGCTGTTTTTT
CASSGPTGFTGELFF
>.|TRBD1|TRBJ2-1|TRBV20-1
TGCAGTGCTGCGGACAGGGGGCCAATAGATGAGCAGTTCTTC
CSAADRGPIDEQFF
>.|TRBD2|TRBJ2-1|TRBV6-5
TGTGCCATCAGTTACGGGACTAGCGGACGAACCAACAATGAGCAGTTCTTC
CAISYGTSGRTNNEQFF
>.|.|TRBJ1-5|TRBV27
TGTGCCAGCAGTTTACAGGGAACTCAGCCCCAGCATTTT
CASSLQGTQPQHF
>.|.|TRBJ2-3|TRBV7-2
TGTGCCAGCAGCTTACGGGAGAGAGGCACAGATACGCAGTATTTT
CASSLRERGTDTQYF
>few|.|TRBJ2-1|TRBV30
TGTGCCTGGAGTGTATCCTTTCGGCAGGAAGCTGGTGAGCAGTTCTTC
CAWSVSFRQEAGEQFF
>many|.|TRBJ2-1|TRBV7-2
TGTGCCAGCAGCTTTAACAATGAGCAGTTCTTC
CASSFNNEQFF
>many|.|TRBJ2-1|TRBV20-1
TGCAGTGCTAGACTAGCGAGAGATTACAATGAGCAGTTCTTC
CSARLARDYNEQFF
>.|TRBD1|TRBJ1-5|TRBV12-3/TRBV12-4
TGTGCCAGCAGTACGGACAGGGAATGGGATCAGCCCCAGCATTTT
CASSTDREWDQPQHF
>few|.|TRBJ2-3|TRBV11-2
TGTGCCAGCAGCGCAATACTTGATACGCAGTATTTT
CASSAILDTQYF
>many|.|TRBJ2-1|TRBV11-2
TGTGCCAGCAGCTTAGTATCAGGGGCCTTCCTTTCCTACAATGAGCAGTTCTTC
CASSLVSGAFLSYNEQFF
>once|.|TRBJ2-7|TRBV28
TGTGCCAGCACCGGACCGGGGATATCCTACGAGCAGTACTTC
CASTGPGISYEQYF
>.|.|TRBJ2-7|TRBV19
TGTGCCAGTAGTCCCGGGATCGGGTACTACGAGCAGTACTTC
CASSPGIGYYEQYF
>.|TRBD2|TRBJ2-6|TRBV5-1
TGCGCCAGCGCTCGAGGACTAGCGGATCCCCTGGGCCAATCTGGGGCCAACGTCCTGACTTTC
CASARGLADPLGQSGANVLTF
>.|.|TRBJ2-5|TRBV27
TGTGCCAGCAGTTGTACGGAGGGGGTCCCGGATGGGCGTTTTGGAGAGAAGACCCAGTACTTC
CASSCTEGVPDGRFGEKTQYF